This T cell receptor (beta chain) came from a study of cytomegalovirus exposure and HLA in healthy donors. All donors participated as healthy donors of bone marrow. Notes on this clone: The antigen remains undetermined.

A multiplex PCR was run with 60 Vbeta primers and 13 Jbeta primers. The protocol was immunoSEQ multiplex PCR, while the TCRdb copy is restricted to in-frame clones and leaves out a portion. The sample shows roughly 180,000 clones, 76% of them seen only once. Per germline, CDR1 SGHTA and CDR2 FQGNSA. Trimming removed 2 bases from V and 2 bases from J, with 12 bases in between. The CDR3 runs 15 residues. Whole-study results and caveats: The study had only CMV serostatus as immune exposure information. Among TCR beta chains, those listed as cytomegalovirus-associated numbered over 150. The classifier was said to identify cytomegalovirus status with high specificity and sensitivity.

Input material: PBMCs. This sequence joins TRBV7-2 and TRBJ1-2, with D perhaps matching TRBD1 (5 bases). The TCR sequence derives from a female donor in good health and CMV-seronegative. The CDR3 reads CASSLRQSWNYGYTF. In nucleotides, the CDR3 is TGTGCCAGCAGCTTACGACAGTCGTGGAACTATGGCTACACCTTC.